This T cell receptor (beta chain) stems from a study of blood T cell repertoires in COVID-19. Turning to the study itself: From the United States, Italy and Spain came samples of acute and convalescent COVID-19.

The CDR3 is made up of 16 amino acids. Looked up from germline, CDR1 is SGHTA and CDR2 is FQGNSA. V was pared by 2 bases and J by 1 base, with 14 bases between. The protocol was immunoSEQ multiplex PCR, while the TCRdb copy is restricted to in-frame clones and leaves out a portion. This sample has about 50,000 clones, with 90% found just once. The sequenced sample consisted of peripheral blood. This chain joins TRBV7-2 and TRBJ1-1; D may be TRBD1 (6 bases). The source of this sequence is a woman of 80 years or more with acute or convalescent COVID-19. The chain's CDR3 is CASSLYRAGANTEAFF. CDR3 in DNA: TGTGCCAGCAGCTTATACCGGGCGGGGGCGAACACTGAAGCTTTCTTT.